These 11 T cell receptor beta chains were sequenced from one sample in a study of blood T cell repertoires in COVID-19. The protocol was immunoSEQ multiplex PCR, while the TCRdb copy is restricted to in-frame clones and leaves out a portion. Of some 50,000 clones in the sample, 83% were seen once. Sequencing was done on a sample of peripheral blood. These receptors all stem from an elderly man in a cohort sampled during active COVID-19.

This chain links TRBV5-1 with TRBJ1-1; 8 nucleotides line up with TRBD1. This CDR3 has 14 residues. CDR1 is SGHRS and CDR2 is YFSETQ in the germline V gene. V shed 4 bases and J 5 bases; nucleotides not matched to a gene: 7. The CDR3 here is CASSVQGARTEAFF. The DNA of the CDR3 is TGCGCCAGCAGCGTCCAGGGGGCGCGGACTGAAGCTTTCTTT.

This chain links TRBV4-2 with TRBJ1-2, with TRBD1 identical over 7 bases. This CDR3 contains 16 residues. Per the germline V gene, CDR1 is LGHNA and CDR2 is YNFKEQ. J gave up 0 bases and V 4 bases, and 8 bases lay outside the gene matches. CDR3 region: CASSPAGQKANYGYTF. CDR3 DNA sequence: TGTGCCAGCAGCCCCGCGGGACAGAAAGCTAACTATGGCTACACCTTC.

The CDR3 sequence: CASSLAGTGGELFF. CDR3 nucleotide sequence: TGCGCCAGCAGCTTGGCCGGGACAGGCGGGGAGCTGTTTTTT. This rearrangement joins TRBV5-1 to TRBJ2-2, with 8 bases lining up with TRBD1. With 0 bases clipped from V and 7 bases from J, the junction kept 2 bases outside the gene matches. Germline lookup yields CDR1 SGHRS and CDR2 YFSETQ. This CDR3 is built from 14 residues.

The chain joins TRBV2 to TRBJ2-7, with TRBD2 matching over 13 bases. The length of the CDR3 is 15 residues. Germline lookup yields CDR1 SNHLY and CDR2 FYNNEI. V dropped 6 bases and J dropped 4; count of bases not matched to a gene: 6. The CDR3 loop is CASSEGLAGTYEQYF. The CDR3 nucleotides read TGTGCCAGCAGCGAGGGACTAGCGGGAACATACGAGCAGTACTTC.

The chain employs TRBV11-2 and TRBJ1-2; TRBD1 might be the D (6 bases). In germline, CDR1 is SGHAT, CDR2 FQNNGV. Deletions cut 1 base from V and 4 bases from J, with 7 bases between. The CDR3 totals 13 residues. The CDR3 nucleotides are TGTGCCAGCAGCTTAGGAGGGGGCTATGGCTACACCTTC. Translated, it gives CASSLGGGYGYTF.

The chain couples TRBV30 to TRBJ1-5, with 8 nucleotides matching TRBD1. The junction had 4 bases not matched to a gene; V was cut back by 5 bases and J by 4 bases. This CDR3 is 13 amino acids long. Germline V CDR1 and CDR2: GTSNPN, SVGIG (reference sequence). The CDR3 DNA sequence: TGTGCCTGGGGGAGACAGGGGAATCAGCCCCAGCATTTT. It codes for CAWGRQGNQPQHF. The complete variable domain, with remaining parts taken from reference TRBV30 and TRBJ1-5, reads SQTIHQWPATLVQPVGSPLSLECTVEGTSNPNLYWYRQAAGRGLQLLFYSVGIGQISSEVPQNLSASRPQDRQFILSSKKLLLSDSGFYLCAWGRQGNQPQHFGDGTRLSIL.

The count of this clone is one. The V gene is TRBV29-1, the J gene TRBJ2-5, with TRBD1 matching over 8 bases. Germline assignment: CDR1 SQVTM and CDR2 ANQGSEA. V lost 5 bases to trimming and J lost 4 bases; unmatched junction nucleotides: 12. CDR3 length equals 15 residues. Written as DNA, the CDR3 is TGCAGCGTTCATAGCACGGACAGGGCGAGAGAGACCCAGTACTTC. This translates into CSVHSTDRARETQYF.

The J gene is TRBJ2-1, the V gene TRBV11-2; 15 bases line up with TRBD2. CDR1 is SGHAT, CDR2 FQNNGV, per germline. This CDR3 region has 18 residues. Trimming cost V 5 bases and J 4 bases; bases outside gene matches: 9. CDR3 DNA: TGTGCCAGCAGCGACGGGACTAGCGGGGGGTTTTCGTACAATGAGCAGTTCTTC. It codes for CASSDGTSGGFSYNEQFF.

The chain has TRBV11-2 and TRBJ2-1; D may be TRBD2 (5 bases). The CDR3 extends over 17 amino acids. Germline V CDR1 and CDR2: SGHAT, FQNNGV. Trimming took off 5 bases at V and 0 bases at J, with 17 bases between the two ends. The CDR3 is CASSPGTSFSSYNEQFF. CDR3 DNA: TGTGCCAGCAGCCCCGGTACTAGTTTTAGCTCCTACAATGAGCAGTTCTTC.

The rearrangement uses TRBV6-5 and TRBJ1-4, with 7 bases fitting TRBD1. Germline V gives CDR1 MNHEY, CDR2 SVGAGI. The CDR3 spans 13 residues. The J segment lost 5 bases and the V segment lost 5 bases, leaving 2 bases of the junction unmatched. CDR3 in DNA: TGTGCCAGCAGTCCAGGGGGGAATGAAAAACTGTTTTTT. It encodes CASSPGGNEKLFF.

This clone has a handful of counts. The rearrangement uses TRBV7-2 and TRBJ1-6; D gene ambiguous. CDR1 SGHTA and CDR2 FQGNSA come from the germline V gene. V shed 5 bases and J shed 5 bases, with 13 bases lying between them. The CDR3 totals 15 residues. The CDR3 nucleotides are TGTGCCAGCAGCCCTATGAGGTCCAATAATTCACCCCTCCACTTT. Amino acids: CASSPMRSNNSPLHF.